This TCR beta chain was captured in a study of cytomegalovirus exposure and HLA in healthy donors. Findings of the study overall: The sole available immune exposure information was CMV serostatus. Cytomegalovirus association was assigned to over 150 TCR beta chains.

In the PCR, 60 Vbeta and 13 Jbeta primers were used. The protocol was immunoSEQ multiplex PCR, while the TCRdb copy is restricted to in-frame clones and leaves out a portion. This sample yields about 120,000 clones, of which roughly 18% are seen a single time; approximately 2.6% belongs to the top ten. This clone showed up just a few times. The antigen remains undetermined. The germline CDR1 and CDR2 sequences are MNHEY and SMNVEV (reference sequence). V dropped 7 bases and J dropped 4 bases, with 20 bases sitting between them. This CDR3 has 17 amino acids. The sequence was collected from a female donor in good health and CMV-seropositive. The source material was PBMCs. V is TRBV27 and J is TRBJ1-6, with D unresolved. The CDR3 loop reads CASKFTDYGRYNSPLHF. CDR3 bases: TGTGCCAGCAAGTTCACGGACTACGGGAGGTATAATTCACCCCTCCACTTT.